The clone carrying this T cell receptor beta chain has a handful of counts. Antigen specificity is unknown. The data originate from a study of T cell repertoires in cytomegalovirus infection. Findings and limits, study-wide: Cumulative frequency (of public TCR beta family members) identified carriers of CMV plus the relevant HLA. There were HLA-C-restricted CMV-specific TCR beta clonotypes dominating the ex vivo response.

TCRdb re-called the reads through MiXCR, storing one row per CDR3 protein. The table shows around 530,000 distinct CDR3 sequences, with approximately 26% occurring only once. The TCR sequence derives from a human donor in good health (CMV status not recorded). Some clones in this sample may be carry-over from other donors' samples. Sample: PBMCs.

In DNA, the CDR3 is TGTGCCATCAGTGGCCGGACTAGCGGGCGAGATACGCAGTATTTT. Protein product: CAISGRTSGRDTQYF. The chain combines TRBV10-3 with TRBJ2-3, with 11 bases fitting TRBD2. Trimming at V came to 4 bases and at J to 5 bases, leaving 5 bases not matched to a gene. CDR3 length: 15 amino acids. Germline V CDR1 and CDR2: ENHRY, SYGVKD.